This entry features one T cell receptor beta chain sequence. Assay execution proceeded at the deep level. Original methodology: Without quality scores, immunoSEQ junctional reads could not be filtered like full-length reads. Produced via immunoSEQ multiplex PCR; TCRdb's table is partial and in-frame only. Clone size and V and J calls were adopted from that table, with D and trimming inferred from the DNA. The data contain around 1.5 million clones, nearly 99% of them singletons. CDR3 length equals 17 residues. The J segment lost 3 bases and the V segment lost 3 bases, leaving 9 bases of the junction unmatched. Germline-derived CDR1 and CDR2 are LGHNA and YSLEER. The data originate from a study of shared clonotypes between healthy human individuals. Among the donors, all were Caucasian adults who lived in Nashville, Tennessee.

The rearrangement uses TRBV4-3 and TRBJ2-1, with 9 positions matching TRBD2. What was sequenced was naive CD4+ T cells sorted from blood. The subset here: CD45RA+ positively selected. The sequence came from a man aged 30 to 45 in good health. The CDR3 loop reads CASSHTTSGDLYNEQFF. In DNA, the CDR3 is TGCGCCAGCAGCCACACGACTAGCGGAGACCTCTACAATGAGCAGTTCTTC.